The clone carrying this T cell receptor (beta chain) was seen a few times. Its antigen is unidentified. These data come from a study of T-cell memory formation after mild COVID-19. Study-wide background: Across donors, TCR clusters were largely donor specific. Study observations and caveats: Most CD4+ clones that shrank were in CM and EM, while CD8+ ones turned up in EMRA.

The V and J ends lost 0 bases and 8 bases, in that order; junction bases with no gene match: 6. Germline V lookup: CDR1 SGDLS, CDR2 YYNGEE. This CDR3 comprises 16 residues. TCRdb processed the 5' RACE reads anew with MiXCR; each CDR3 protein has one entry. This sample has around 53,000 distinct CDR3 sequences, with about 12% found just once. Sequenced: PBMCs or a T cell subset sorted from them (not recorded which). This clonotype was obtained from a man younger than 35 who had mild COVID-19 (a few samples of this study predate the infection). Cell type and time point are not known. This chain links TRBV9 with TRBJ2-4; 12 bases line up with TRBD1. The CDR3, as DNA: TGTGCCAGCAGCGTAGGGGGGACAGGGGGCATATACATTCAGTACTTC. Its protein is CASSVGGTGGIYIQYF. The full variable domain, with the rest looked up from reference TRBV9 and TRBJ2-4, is DSGVTQTPKHLITATGQRVTLRCSPRSGDLSVYWYQQSLDQGLQFLIQYYNGEERAKGNILERFSAQQFPDLHSELNLSSLELGDSALYFCASSVGGTGGIYIQYFGAGTRLSVL.